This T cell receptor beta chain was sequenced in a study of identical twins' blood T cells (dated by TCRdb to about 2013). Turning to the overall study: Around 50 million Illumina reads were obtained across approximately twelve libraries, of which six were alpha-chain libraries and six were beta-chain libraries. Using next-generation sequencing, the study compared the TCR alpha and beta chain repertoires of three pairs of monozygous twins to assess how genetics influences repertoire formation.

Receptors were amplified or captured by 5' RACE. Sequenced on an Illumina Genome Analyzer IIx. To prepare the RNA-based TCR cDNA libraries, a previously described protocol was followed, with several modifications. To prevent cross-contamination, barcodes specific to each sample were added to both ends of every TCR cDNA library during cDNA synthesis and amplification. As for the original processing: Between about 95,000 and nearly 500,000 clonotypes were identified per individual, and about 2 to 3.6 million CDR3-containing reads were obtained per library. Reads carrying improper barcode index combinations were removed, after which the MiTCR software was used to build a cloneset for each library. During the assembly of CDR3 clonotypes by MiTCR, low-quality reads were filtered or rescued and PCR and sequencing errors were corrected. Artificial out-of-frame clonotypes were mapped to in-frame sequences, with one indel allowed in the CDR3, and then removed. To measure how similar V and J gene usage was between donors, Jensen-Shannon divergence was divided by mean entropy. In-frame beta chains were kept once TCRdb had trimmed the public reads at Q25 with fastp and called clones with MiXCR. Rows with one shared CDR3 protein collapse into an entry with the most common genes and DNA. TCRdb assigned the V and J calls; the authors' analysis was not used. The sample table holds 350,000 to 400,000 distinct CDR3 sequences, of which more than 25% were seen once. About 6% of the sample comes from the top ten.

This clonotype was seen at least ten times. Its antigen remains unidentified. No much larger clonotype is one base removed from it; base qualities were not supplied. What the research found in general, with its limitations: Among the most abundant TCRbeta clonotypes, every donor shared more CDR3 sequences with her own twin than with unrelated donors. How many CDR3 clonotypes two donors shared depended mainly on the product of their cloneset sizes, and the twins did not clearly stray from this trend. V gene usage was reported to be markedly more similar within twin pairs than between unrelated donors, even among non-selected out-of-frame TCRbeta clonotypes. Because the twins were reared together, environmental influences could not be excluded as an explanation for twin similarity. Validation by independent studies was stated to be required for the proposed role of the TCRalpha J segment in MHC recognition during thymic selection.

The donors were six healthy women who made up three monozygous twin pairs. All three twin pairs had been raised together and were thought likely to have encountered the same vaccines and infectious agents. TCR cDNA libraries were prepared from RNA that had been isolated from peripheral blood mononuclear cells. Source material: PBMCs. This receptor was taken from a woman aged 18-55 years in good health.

The CDR3 here reads CASSDPGKAEQYF. The nucleotides are TGTGCCAGCAGCGATCCAGGGAAAGCCGAGCAGTACTTC. The chain joins TRBV13 to TRBJ2-7; matching of 5 bases hints at TRBD1 as the D gene. A distance of 14 bases separates the germline ends of V and J, which lose 5 bases and 6 bases respectively. The germline V gene (reference sequence) yields PRHDT for CDR1 and FYEKMQ for CDR2. Measured from the cysteine to the phenylalanine, the CDR3 is 13 residues long. Of all the DNA, just the CDR3 is kept, 39 bases in frame from base 1.